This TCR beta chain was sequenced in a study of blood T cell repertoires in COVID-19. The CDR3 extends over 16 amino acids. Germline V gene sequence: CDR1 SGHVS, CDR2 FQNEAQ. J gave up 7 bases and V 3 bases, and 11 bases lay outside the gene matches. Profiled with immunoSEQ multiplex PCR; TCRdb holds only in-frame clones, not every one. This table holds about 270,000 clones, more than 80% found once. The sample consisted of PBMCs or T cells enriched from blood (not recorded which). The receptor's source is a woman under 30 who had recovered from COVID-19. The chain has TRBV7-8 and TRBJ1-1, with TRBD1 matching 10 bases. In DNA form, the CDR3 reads TGTGCCAGCAGCTTGGGAGCGACAGGGGGCTTTGTTGAAGCTTTCTTT. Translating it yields CASSLGATGGFVEAFF.